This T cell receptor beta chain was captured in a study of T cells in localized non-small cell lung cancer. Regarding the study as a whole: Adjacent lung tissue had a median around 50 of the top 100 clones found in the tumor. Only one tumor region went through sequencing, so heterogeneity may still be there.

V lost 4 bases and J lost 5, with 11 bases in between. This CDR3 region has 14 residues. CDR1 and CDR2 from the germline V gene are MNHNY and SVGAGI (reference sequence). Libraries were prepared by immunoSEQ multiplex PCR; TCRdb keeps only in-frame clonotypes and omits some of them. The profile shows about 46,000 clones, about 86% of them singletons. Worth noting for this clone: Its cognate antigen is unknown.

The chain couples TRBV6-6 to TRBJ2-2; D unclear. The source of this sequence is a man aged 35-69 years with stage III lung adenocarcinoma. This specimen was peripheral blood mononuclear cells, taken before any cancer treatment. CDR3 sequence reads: CASSSGGGTGELFF. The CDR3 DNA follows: TGTGCCAGCAGTTCAGGCGGTGGGACCGGGGAGCTGTTTTTT.